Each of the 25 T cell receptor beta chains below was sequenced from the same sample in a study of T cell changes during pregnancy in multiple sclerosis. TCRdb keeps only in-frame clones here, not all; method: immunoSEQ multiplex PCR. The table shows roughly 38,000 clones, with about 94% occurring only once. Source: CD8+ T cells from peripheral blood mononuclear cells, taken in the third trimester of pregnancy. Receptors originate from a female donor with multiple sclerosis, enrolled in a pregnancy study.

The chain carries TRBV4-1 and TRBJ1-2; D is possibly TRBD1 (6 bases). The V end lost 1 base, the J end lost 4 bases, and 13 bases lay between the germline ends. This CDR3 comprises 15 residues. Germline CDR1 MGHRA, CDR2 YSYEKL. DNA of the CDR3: TGCGCCAGCAGCCAAGGAACAGGGTTCGGCTATGGCTACACCTTC. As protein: CASSQGTGFGYGYTF.

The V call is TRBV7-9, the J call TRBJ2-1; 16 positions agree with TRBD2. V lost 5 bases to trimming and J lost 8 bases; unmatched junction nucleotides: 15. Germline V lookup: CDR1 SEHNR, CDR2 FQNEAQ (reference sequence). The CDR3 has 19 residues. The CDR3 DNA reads TGTGCCAGCAGCGCCAGCGGGGGGACTAGCGGGAGGGCCGGCGATGAGCAGTTCTTC. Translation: CASSASGGTSGRAGDEQFF.

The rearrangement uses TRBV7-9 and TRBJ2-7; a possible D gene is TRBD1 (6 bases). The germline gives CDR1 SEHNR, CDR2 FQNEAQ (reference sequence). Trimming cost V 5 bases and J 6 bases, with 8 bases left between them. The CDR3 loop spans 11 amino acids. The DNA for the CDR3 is TGTGCCAGCAGCGAAGGGGGCGAGCAGTACTTC. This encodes CASSEGGEQYF.

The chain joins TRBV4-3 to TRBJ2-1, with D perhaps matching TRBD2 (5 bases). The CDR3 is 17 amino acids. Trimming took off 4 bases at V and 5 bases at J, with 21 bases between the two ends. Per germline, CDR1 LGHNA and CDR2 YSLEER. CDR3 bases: TGCGCCAGCAGCCTGATGGGCCGGGGAGCGGCCAACAATGAGCAGTTCTTC. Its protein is CASSLMGRGAANNEQFF.

The CDR3 loop is CASSDDVTRAVSYEQYF. The CDR3 DNA sequence: TGTGCCAGCAGCGACGACGTGACTAGAGCTGTCTCCTACGAGCAGTACTTC. The chain couples TRBV2 to TRBJ2-7; the D gene is possibly TRBD2 (6 bases). Looked up from germline, CDR1 is SNHLY and CDR2 is FYNNEI. This CDR3 has 17 residues. Trimming shortened V by 6 bases and J by 0 bases, and 21 bases separated the two germline ends. Full variable domain (remainder filled in from reference TRBV2 and TRBJ2-7): EPEVTQTPSHQVTQMGQEVILRCVPISNHLYFYWYRQILGQKVEFLVSFYNNEISEKSEIFDDQFSVERPDGSNFTLKIRSTKLEDSAMYFCASSDDVTRAVSYEQYFGPGTRLTVT.

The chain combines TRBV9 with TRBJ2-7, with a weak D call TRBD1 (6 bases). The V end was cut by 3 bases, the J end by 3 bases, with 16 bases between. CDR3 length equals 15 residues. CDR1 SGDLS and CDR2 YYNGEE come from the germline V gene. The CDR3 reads CASSARDTLNYEQYF. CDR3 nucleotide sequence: TGTGCCAGCAGCGCCCGGGACACGTTAAACTACGAGCAGTACTTC.

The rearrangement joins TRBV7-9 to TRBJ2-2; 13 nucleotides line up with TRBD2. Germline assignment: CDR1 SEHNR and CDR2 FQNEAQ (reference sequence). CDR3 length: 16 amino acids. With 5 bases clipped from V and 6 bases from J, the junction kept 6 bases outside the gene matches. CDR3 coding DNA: TGTGCCAGCAGCGAGGGGACTAGCGGGAAAGCCGGGGAGCTGTTTTTT. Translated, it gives CASSEGTSGKAGELFF.

The CDR3 sequence is CASSLYGLAGDGTDTQYF. The CDR3 bases are TGTGCCAGCAGTTTATACGGACTAGCGGGAGACGGCACAGATACGCAGTATTTT. The genes are TRBV28 and TRBJ2-3; TRBD2 aligns across 13 bases. The junction had 5 bases not matched to a gene; V was cut back by 1 base and J by 1 base. CDR1 and CDR2 (germline): MDHEN, SYDVKM. CDR3 size: 18 residues.

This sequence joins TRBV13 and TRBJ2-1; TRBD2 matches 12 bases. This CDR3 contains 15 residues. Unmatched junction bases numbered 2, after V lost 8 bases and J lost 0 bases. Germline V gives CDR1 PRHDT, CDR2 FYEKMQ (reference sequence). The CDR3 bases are TGTGCCAGCCTAGCGGGAGGGAGCTCCTACAATGAGCAGTTCTTC. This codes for CASLAGGSSYNEQFF.

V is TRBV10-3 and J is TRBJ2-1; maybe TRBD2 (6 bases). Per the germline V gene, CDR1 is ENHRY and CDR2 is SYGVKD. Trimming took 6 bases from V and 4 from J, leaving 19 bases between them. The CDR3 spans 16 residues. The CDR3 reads CAIRPTREGTYNEQFF. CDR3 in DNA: TGTGCCATCAGGCCGACCAGGGAAGGGACTTACAATGAGCAGTTCTTC.

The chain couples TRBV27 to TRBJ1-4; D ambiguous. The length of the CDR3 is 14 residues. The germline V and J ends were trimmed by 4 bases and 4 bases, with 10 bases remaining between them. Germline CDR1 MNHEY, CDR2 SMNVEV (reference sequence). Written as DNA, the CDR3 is TGTGCCAGCAGTTCGCGGCCATTTAATGAAAAACTGTTTTTT. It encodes CASSSRPFNEKLFF.

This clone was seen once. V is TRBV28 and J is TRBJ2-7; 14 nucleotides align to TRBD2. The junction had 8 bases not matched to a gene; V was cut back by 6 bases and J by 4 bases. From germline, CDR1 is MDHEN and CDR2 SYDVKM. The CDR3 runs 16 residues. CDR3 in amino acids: CASRPPGTSGSYEQYF. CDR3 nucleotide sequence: TGTGCCAGCAGGCCTCCGGGGACTAGCGGGAGTTACGAGCAGTACTTC. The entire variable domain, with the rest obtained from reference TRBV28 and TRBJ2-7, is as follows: DVKVTQSSRYLVKRTGEKVFLECVQDMDHENMFWYRQDPGLGLRLIYFSYDVKMKEKGDIPEGYSVSREKKERFSLILESASTNQTSMYLCASRPPGTSGSYEQYFGPGTRLTVT.

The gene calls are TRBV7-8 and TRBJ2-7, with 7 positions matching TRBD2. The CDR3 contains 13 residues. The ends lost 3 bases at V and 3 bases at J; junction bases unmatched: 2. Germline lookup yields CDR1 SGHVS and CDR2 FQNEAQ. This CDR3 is CASSLGLLYEQYF. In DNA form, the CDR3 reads TGTGCCAGCAGCTTGGGACTACTCTACGAGCAGTACTTC.

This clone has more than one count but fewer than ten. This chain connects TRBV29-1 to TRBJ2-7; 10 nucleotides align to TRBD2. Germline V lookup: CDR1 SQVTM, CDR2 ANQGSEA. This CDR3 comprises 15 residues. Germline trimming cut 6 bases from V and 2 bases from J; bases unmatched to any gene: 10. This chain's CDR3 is CSVGTLAGDTYEQYF. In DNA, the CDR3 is TGCAGCGTAGGAACTCTAGCGGGAGATACCTACGAGCAGTACTTC.

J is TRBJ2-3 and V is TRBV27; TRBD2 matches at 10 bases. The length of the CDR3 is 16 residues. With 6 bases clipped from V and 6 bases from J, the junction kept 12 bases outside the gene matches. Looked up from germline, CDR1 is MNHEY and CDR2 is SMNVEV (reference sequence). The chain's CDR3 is CASRGWASGSSDTQYF. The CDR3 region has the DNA TGTGCCAGCAGAGGATGGGCTAGCGGGAGTAGCGATACGCAGTATTTT.

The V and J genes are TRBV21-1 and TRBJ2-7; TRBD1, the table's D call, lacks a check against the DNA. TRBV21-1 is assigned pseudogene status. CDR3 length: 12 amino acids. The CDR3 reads CAWTGANYEQYF. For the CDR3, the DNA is TGTGCCTGGACAGGGGCGAACTACGAGCAGTACTTC.

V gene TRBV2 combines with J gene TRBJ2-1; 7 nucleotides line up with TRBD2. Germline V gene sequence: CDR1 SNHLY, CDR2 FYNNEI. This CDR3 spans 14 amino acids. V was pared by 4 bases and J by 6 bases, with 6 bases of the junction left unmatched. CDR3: CASSGLAVSNEQFF. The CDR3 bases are TGTGCCAGCAGTGGACTAGCAGTTAGCAATGAGCAGTTCTTC.

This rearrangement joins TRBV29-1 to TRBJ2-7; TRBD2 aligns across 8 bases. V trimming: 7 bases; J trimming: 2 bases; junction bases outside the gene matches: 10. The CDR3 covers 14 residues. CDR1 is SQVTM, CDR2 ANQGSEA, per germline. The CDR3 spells CSAGLVAGPYEQYF. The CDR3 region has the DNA TGCAGCGCCGGATTAGTAGCGGGACCCTACGAGCAGTACTTC.

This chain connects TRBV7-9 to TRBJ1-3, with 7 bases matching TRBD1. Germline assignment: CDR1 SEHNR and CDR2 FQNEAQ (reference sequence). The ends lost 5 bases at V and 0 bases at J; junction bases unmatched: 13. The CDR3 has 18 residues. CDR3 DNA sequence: TGTGCCAGCAGCCACCATGGGACAGAACCTTTCTCTGGAAACACCATATATTTT. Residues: CASSHHGTEPFSGNTIYF. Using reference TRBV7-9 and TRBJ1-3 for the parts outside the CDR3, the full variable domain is DTGVSQNPRHKITKRGQNVTFRCDPISEHNRLYWYRQTLGQGPEFLTYFQNEAQLEKSRLLSDRFSAERPKGSFSTLEIQRTEQGDSAMYLCASSHHGTEPFSGNTIYFGEGSWLTVV.

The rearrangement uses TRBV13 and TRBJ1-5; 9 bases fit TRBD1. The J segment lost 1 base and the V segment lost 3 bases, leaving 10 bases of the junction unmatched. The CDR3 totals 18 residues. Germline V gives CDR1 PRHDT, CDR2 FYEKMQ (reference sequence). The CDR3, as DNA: TGTGCCAGCAGCTTTTCGGGACAGGGAGTGTTCAGCAATCAGCCCCAGCATTTT. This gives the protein CASSFSGQGVFSNQPQHF. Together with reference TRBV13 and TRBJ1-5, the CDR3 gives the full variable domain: AAGVIQSPRHLIKEKRETATLKCYPIPRHDTVYWYQQGPGQDPQFLISFYEKMQSDKGSIPDRFSAQQFSDYHSELNMSSLELGDSALYFCASSFSGQGVFSNQPQHFGDGTRLSIL.

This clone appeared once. The CDR3 is CSVEPETGGVSYGYTF. CDR3 coding DNA: TGCAGCGTTGAACCCGAGACAGGGGGTGTAAGCTATGGCTACACCTTC. The chain combines TRBV29-1 with TRBJ1-2; 9 nucleotides match TRBD1. The CDR3 runs to 16 residues. Trimming took 2 bases from V and 4 from J; bases not matched to a gene: 11. Looked up from germline, CDR1 is SQVTM and CDR2 is ANQGSEA. The variable domain in full, with the rest retrieved from reference TRBV29-1 and TRBJ1-2, is SAVISQKPSRDICQRGTSLTIQCQVDSQVTMMFWYRQQPGQSLTLIATANQGSEATYESGFVIDKFPISRPNLTFSTLTVSNMSPEDSSIYLCSVEPETGGVSYGYTFGSGTRLTVV.

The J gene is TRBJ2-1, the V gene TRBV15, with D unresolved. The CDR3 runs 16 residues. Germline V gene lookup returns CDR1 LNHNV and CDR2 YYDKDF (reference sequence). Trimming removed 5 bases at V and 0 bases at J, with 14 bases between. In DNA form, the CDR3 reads TGTGCCACCAGCGGATACTCAGCGAGCTCCTACAATGAGCAGTTCTTC. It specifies CATSGYSASSYNEQFF.

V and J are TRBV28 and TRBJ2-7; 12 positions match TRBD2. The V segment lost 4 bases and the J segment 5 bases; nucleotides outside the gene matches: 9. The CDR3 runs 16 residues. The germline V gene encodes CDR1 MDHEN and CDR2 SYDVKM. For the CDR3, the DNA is TGTGCCAGCAGTTCACCGACTAGCGGGAGTTCCGACGAGCAGTACTTC. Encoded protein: CASSSPTSGSSDEQYF.

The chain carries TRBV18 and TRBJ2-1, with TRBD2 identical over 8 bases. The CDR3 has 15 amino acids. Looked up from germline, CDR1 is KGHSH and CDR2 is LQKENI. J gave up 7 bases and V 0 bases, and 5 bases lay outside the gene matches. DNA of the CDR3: TGTGCCAGCTCACCACCCGGGGGGGCTCCTAATGAGCAGTTCTTC. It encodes CASSPPGGAPNEQFF.

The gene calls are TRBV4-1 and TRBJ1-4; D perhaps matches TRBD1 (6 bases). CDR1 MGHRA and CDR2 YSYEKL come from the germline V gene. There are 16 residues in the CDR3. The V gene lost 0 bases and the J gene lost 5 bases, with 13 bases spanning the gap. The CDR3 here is CASSQDKDSVNEKLFF. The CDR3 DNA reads TGCGCCAGCAGCCAAGATAAGGACAGTGTAAATGAAAAACTGTTTTTT.